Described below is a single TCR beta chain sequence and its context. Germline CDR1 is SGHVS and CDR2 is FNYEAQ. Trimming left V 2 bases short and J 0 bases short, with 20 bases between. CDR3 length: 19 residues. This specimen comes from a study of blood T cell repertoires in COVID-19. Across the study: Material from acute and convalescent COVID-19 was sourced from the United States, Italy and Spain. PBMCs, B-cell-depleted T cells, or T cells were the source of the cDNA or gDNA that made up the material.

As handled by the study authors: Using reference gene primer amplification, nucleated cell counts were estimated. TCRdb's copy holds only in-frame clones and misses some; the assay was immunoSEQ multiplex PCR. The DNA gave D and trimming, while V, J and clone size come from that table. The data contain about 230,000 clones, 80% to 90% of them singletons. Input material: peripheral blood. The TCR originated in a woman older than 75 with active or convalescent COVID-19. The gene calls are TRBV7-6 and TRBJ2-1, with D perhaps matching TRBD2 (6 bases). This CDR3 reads CASSLSGSSAWNSYNEQFF. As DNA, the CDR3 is TGTGCCAGCAGCTTAAGCGGGTCTAGCGCCTGGAACTCCTACAATGAGCAGTTCTTC. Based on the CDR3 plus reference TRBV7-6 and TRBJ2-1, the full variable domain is GAGVSQSPRYKVTKRGQDVALRCDPISGHVSLYWYRQALGQGPEFLTYFNYEAQQDKSGLPNDRFSAERPEGSISTLTIQRTEQRDSAMYRCASSLSGSSAWNSYNEQFFGPGTRLTVL.